Following are 29 T cell receptor beta chains from one sample sequenced in a study of control samples from healthy donors and cancer patients. TCRdb's copy holds only in-frame clones and misses some; the assay was immunoSEQ multiplex PCR. This sample has some 87,000 clones, with roughly 91% found just once. Sequenced sample: blood. These receptor sequences come from a man under 40 in good health.

The chain carries TRBV27 and TRBJ1-5; D is unresolved. The CDR3 extends over 14 amino acids. Trimming left V 3 bases short and J 7 bases short, with 13 bases between. Germline V lookup: CDR1 MNHEY, CDR2 SMNVEV (reference sequence). The CDR3 loop is CASSFDQMRQPQHF. The CDR3 nucleotides read TGTGCCAGCAGTTTCGACCAAATGCGGCAGCCCCAGCATTTT.

The chain couples TRBV6-2 or TRBV6-3 to TRBJ2-5; no clear D gene. The CDR3 has 14 amino acids. V dropped 5 bases and J dropped 5 bases, with 15 bases sitting between them. The germline CDR1 and CDR2 sequences are MNHEY and SVGEGT. The CDR3 is CASSSRANAETQYF. For the CDR3, the DNA is TGTGCCAGCAGTAGCCGGGCGAATGCGGAGACCCAGTACTTC.

The rearrangement uses TRBV5-8 and TRBJ2-5; D call uncertain. This CDR3 is 12 amino acids long. Germline V gene data show CDR1 as SGHTS and CDR2 as YDEGEE. V lost 1 base to trimming and J lost 4 bases, with 5 bases between them. Written as DNA, the CDR3 is TGTGCCAGCAGCTTGCAGAGAGAGACCCAGTACTTC. Translation gives CASSLQRETQYF.

The rearrangement joins TRBV29-1 to TRBJ2-1; 8 bases line up with TRBD2. The CDR3 has 13 residues. Germline trimming cut 7 bases from V and 0 bases from J; bases unmatched to any gene: 2. Germline CDR1 reads SQVTM; CDR2 reads ANQGSEA. CDR3 loop: CSATSGSYNEQFF. The DNA for the CDR3 is TGCAGCGCTACTAGCGGCTCCTACAATGAGCAGTTCTTC.

The gene calls are TRBV9 and TRBJ2-6, with D unclear. Between the trimmed V and J ends, which lost 4 bases and 1 base, there was a span of 9 bases. Germline loops: CDR1 SGDLS, CDR2 YYNGEE. CDR3 length equals 15 residues. CDR3: CASSLVGSGANVLTF. The CDR3 DNA reads TGTGCCAGCAGCCTGGTGGGATCTGGGGCCAACGTCCTGACTTTC.

This rearrangement joins TRBV2 to TRBJ2-7, with D uncertain. The CDR3 length is 11 residues. Trimming took 3 bases from V and 2 from J, leaving 2 bases between them. Germline V lookup: CDR1 SNHLY, CDR2 FYNNEI. CDR3 in DNA: TGTGCCAGCAGTGAGCCCTACGAGCAGTACTTC. Protein sequence: CASSEPYEQYF. Complete variable domain (other parts from reference TRBV2 and TRBJ2-7): EPEVTQTPSHQVTQMGQEVILRCVPISNHLYFYWYRQILGQKVEFLVSFYNNEISEKSEIFDDQFSVERPDGSNFTLKIRSTKLEDSAMYFCASSEPYEQYFGPGTRLTVT.

V and J are TRBV7-2 and TRBJ1-3, with TRBD1 identical over 11 bases. Germline CDR1 SGHTA, CDR2 FQGNSA. J was trimmed by 4 bases and V by 5 bases; bases with no gene match: 7. The CDR3 sequence is 16 residues long. DNA for the CDR3: TGTGCCAGCAGCGTTCGGACAGGGGGCGAAGGAAACACCATATATTTT. Protein sequence: CASSVRTGGEGNTIYF.

The chain links TRBV11-2 to TRBJ1-5; 7 bases agree with TRBD1. From germline, CDR1 is SGHAT and CDR2 FQNNGV. This CDR3 is built from 15 residues. V was pared by 6 bases and J by 0 bases, with 5 bases of the junction left unmatched. The chain's CDR3 is CASSTTGTSNQPQHF. The CDR3 DNA is TGTGCCAGCAGTACGACAGGGACTAGCAATCAGCCCCAGCATTTT.

The chain carries TRBV30 and TRBJ1-1; the D gene is possibly TRBD1 (5 bases). The CDR3 spans 15 residues. Germline lookup yields CDR1 GTSNPN and CDR2 SVGIG (reference sequence). The V end was cut by 3 bases, the J end by 2 bases, with 16 bases between. The CDR3 DNA reads as TGTGCCTGGAGCGGGGGGAGGTTCCCTAACACTGAAGCTTTCTTT. This translates into CAWSGGRFPNTEAFF.

The rearrangement uses TRBV15 and TRBJ2-1, with 7 bases identical to TRBD2. This CDR3 is 18 amino acids long. Germline assignment: CDR1 LNHNV and CDR2 YYDKDF (reference sequence). The ends lost 1 base at V and 4 bases at J; junction bases unmatched: 13. The CDR3 reads CATSRVPGLASGYNEQFF. CDR3 sequence (DNA): TGTGCCACCAGCAGAGTACCGGGATTGGCTAGCGGTTACAATGAGCAGTTCTTC.

This chain links TRBV7-9 with TRBJ1-1; D is ambiguous. CDR1 is SEHNR and CDR2 is FQNEAQ in the germline V gene (reference sequence). The CDR3 spans 13 residues. V was shortened by 5 bases and J by 4 bases, with 11 bases between the two germline ends. CDR3 region: CASSLGVPTEAFF. DNA for the CDR3: TGTGCCAGCAGCCTCGGGGTCCCCACTGAAGCTTTCTTT.

The chain has TRBV19 and TRBJ1-1; 7 nucleotides align to TRBD1. With V trimmed by 4 bases and J by 5 bases, 4 bases remained unmatched. Germline CDR1 reads LNHDA; CDR2 reads SQIVND (reference sequence). The CDR3 extends over 13 amino acids. In DNA, the CDR3 is TGTGCCAGTAGTAAAGACAGGGCGACTGAAGCTTTCTTT. This codes for CASSKDRATEAFF.

V usage is TRBV10-2 and J usage is TRBJ2-1, with D possibly TRBD2 on 7 matching bases. The CDR3 covers 17 residues. Trimming pared 6 bases from V and 0 bases from J, leaving 18 bases between. Germline CDR1 WSHSY, CDR2 SAAADI. This chain's CDR3 is CASRLSDGGPSYNEQFF. The CDR3 DNA sequence: TGCGCCAGCAGACTCTCCGACGGGGGGCCCTCCTACAATGAGCAGTTCTTC.

Comments on this clone: A junction end diverges from the germline sequence, so it may reflect a read error. The chain carries TRBV5-1 and TRBJ1-2; maybe TRBD1 (5 bases). This CDR3 spans 12 amino acids. The germline gives CDR1 SGHRS, CDR2 YFSETQ. CDR3 sequence: CVSSPGDYGYTF. The CDR3 nucleotides read TGCGTCAGCAGCCCGGGGGACTATGGCTACACCTTC.

The V gene is TRBV5-6, the J gene TRBJ2-7; possible D gene TRBD2, 6 bases. V lost 4 bases and J lost 0, with 17 bases in between. Per the germline V gene, CDR1 is SGHDT and CDR2 is YYEEEE. CDR3 length: 16 amino acids. CDR3 loop: CASSPLGRESSYEQYF. DNA of the CDR3: TGTGCCAGCAGCCCTCTGGGACGGGAGAGCTCCTACGAGCAGTACTTC.

The chain uses TRBV30 and TRBJ2-7, with D possibly being TRBD1 (8 bases). Trimming took off 1 base at V and 6 bases at J, with 16 bases between the two ends. Per germline, CDR1 GTSNPN and CDR2 SVGIG (reference sequence). This CDR3 has 14 amino acids. The CDR3 spells CAWSAKYRGGEQYF. CDR3 nucleotides: TGTGCCTGGAGTGCAAAATACAGGGGGGGCGAGCAGTACTTC.

The chain links TRBV5-6 to TRBJ1-5, with 7 bases fitting TRBD1. The V gene's germline CDR1 is SGHDT and CDR2 YYEEEE. The CDR3 has 14 amino acids. V shed 4 bases, J shed 5 bases, and the junction held 6 bases outside the gene matches. The DNA for the CDR3 is TGTGCCAGCAGCGTAGGGACAGCCTATCAGCCCCAGCATTTT. Protein: CASSVGTAYQPQHF. Filled out from reference TRBV5-6 and TRBJ1-5, the complete variable domain reads DAGVTQSPTHLIKTRGQQVTLRCSPKSGHDTVSWYQQALGQGPQFIFQYYEEEERQRGNFPDRFSGHQFPNYSSELNVNALLLGDSALYLCASSVGTAYQPQHFGDGTRLSIL.

CDR3 sequence (DNA): TGTGCCAGCAGCAGGGACGATCAGCCCCAGCATTTT. As protein: CASSRDDQPQHF. The rearrangement joins TRBV7-9 to TRBJ1-5; D is possibly TRBD1 (5 bases). Germline CDR1 and CDR2: SEHNR and FQNEAQ (reference sequence). With 5 bases removed from V and 5 bases from J, the gap between germline ends came to 7 bases. The length of the CDR3 is 12 residues.

This chain links TRBV6-6 with TRBJ2-1, with 9 bases fitting TRBD2. J lost 0 bases, V lost 5 bases, and 11 bases had no gene match. The CDR3 runs to 18 residues. Germline CDR1 reads MNHNY; CDR2 reads SVGAGI (reference sequence). This chain's CDR3 is CASSPPRGRGGSYNEQFF. The CDR3 nucleotides are TGTGCCAGCAGTCCCCCTCGCGGGAGGGGGGGCTCCTACAATGAGCAGTTCTTC.

The table lists this clone with a count of one. This chain joins TRBV9 and TRBJ1-1, with 7 positions matching TRBD1. The CDR3 runs 13 residues. The trim removed 7 bases at V and 4 bases at J, leaving 7 bases unmatched. The germline V gene encodes CDR1 SGDLS and CDR2 YYNGEE. The CDR3 reads CASRGQVSTEAFF. CDR3 DNA: TGTGCCAGCCGTGGACAGGTGAGCACTGAAGCTTTCTTT.

The chain has TRBV2 and TRBJ1-4, with a weak D call TRBD1 (5 bases). CDR3 size: 15 residues. The V end was cut by 2 bases, the J end by 0 bases, with 7 bases between. Germline CDR1 SNHLY, CDR2 FYNNEI. The CDR3: CASSEQGATNEKLFF. The CDR3 coding sequence is TGTGCCAGCAGTGAACAGGGCGCAACTAATGAAAAACTGTTTTTT. Variable domain in full (rest from reference TRBV2 and TRBJ1-4): EPEVTQTPSHQVTQMGQEVILRCVPISNHLYFYWYRQILGQKVEFLVSFYNNEISEKSEIFDDQFSVERPDGSNFTLKIRSTKLEDSAMYFCASSEQGATNEKLFFGSGTQLSVL.

The chain combines TRBV28 with TRBJ2-7; D unresolved. Looked up from germline, CDR1 is MDHEN and CDR2 is SYDVKM. V gave up 3 bases and J gave up 2 bases, with 20 bases separating them. This CDR3 is 17 amino acids long. The CDR3 region has the DNA TGTGCCAGCAGTTTGGGGTCGGGCCACTTTCACACCTACGAGCAGTACTTC. It yields the protein CASSLGSGHFHTYEQYF.

The rearrangement links TRBV7-9 to TRBJ2-7; a weak D match, TRBD2 (6 bases). CDR1 and CDR2 from the germline V gene are SEHNR and FQNEAQ (reference sequence). Trimming left V 5 bases short and J 1 base short, with 12 bases between. The length of the CDR3 is 14 residues. CDR3 sequence (DNA): TGTGCCAGCAGCCCCGGTGGGGGGTCCTACGAGCAGTACTTC. Amino acid sequence: CASSPGGGSYEQYF.

The chain uses TRBV27 and TRBJ2-7; tentative D call: TRBD2 (5 bases). The germline V and J ends were trimmed by 5 bases and 0 bases, with 14 bases remaining between them. The germline gives CDR1 MNHEY, CDR2 SMNVEV (reference sequence). The CDR3 is made up of 15 amino acids. The CDR3 DNA follows: TGTGCCAGCAGTCCCCGGAGCGGAGTCTCCTACGAGCAGTACTTC. Translating gives CASSPRSGVSYEQYF.

J is TRBJ2-1 and V is TRBV28, with a weak D call TRBD1 (6 bases). V lost 4 bases, J lost 8 bases, and 18 bases lay in between. In germline, CDR1 is MDHEN, CDR2 SYDVKM. CDR3 length: 15 residues. CDR3 amino acids: CASSSPGQSADEQFF. The CDR3 coding sequence is TGTGCCAGCAGTTCCCCGGGACAATCAGCCGATGAGCAGTTCTTC.

The chain couples TRBV10-3 to TRBJ1-1, with D tentatively TRBD1 (6 bases). V shed 11 bases and J shed 0 bases, with 19 bases lying between them. Per the germline V gene, CDR1 is ENHRY and CDR2 is SYGVKD. The CDR3 consists of 15 residues. The CDR3 protein is CAARRGENMNTEAFF. CDR3 DNA: TGTGCCGCCCGAAGGGGGGAAAACATGAACACTGAAGCTTTCTTT.

CDR3 DNA: TGTGCCAGCAGGGCCAGGGGGCGATCTAACTATGGCTACACCTTC. It yields the protein CASRARGRSNYGYTF. The chain links TRBV6-5 to TRBJ1-2, with 8 nucleotides matching TRBD1. Germline lookup yields CDR1 MNHEY and CDR2 SVGAGI. V gave up 6 bases and J gave up 0 bases; unmatched junction bases: 6. CDR3 size: 15 residues.

This rearrangement joins TRBV7-2 to TRBJ2-7; D is possibly TRBD1 (6 bases). Trimming left V 2 bases short and J 8 bases short, with 10 bases between. The CDR3 totals 12 residues. CDR1 SGHTA and CDR2 FQGNSA come from the germline V gene. This CDR3 reads CASSLKTGKQYF. For the CDR3, the DNA is TGTGCCAGCAGCTTAAAAACAGGGAAGCAGTACTTC.

The chain recombines TRBV27 with TRBJ2-1; 9 positions agree with TRBD2. Trimming removed 7 bases from V and 10 bases from J; junction bases left unmatched: 11. This CDR3 contains 14 residues. The germline gives CDR1 MNHEY, CDR2 SMNVEV (reference sequence). The CDR3 loop is CASISSGAPGEQFF. DNA for the CDR3: TGTGCCAGCATATCTAGCGGGGCCCCGGGAGAGCAGTTCTTC.